This TCR beta chain derives from a study of TIL therapy for anti-PD-1-resistant metastatic lung cancer. About the research overall: Most patients had lung adenocarcinoma.

Time point meaning: pre-treatment sample, taken before nivolumab and TIL therapy. The CDR3 has 15 amino acids. Germline loops: CDR1 SGHTA, CDR2 FQGNSA. The V end lost 2 bases, the J end lost 0 bases, and 8 bases lay between the germline ends. The libraries were made with immunoSEQ v3. Each library reached 1.5 million to 2.5 million read pairs, or about 4.5-6.5 million at deep level. TCRdb's copy holds only in-frame clones and misses some; the assay was immunoSEQ multiplex PCR. The sample lists just under 60,000 clones, over 70% occurring once. This receptor was identified in a person aged 25 to 80 with non-small cell lung cancer. The chain combines TRBV7-2 with TRBJ1-3; D is unresolved. The sequences come from blood, collected at baseline. CDR3 bases: TGTGCCAGCAGCTTATCCTGGGGCTCTGGAAACACCATATATTTT. Translated: CASSLSWGSGNTIYF.